A single sample is the source of the 20 T cell receptor beta chains below, sequenced in a study of radiation and T cells in renal cell carcinoma. Time point specified: blood 2 weeks post-SBRT. Indicated treatment: 15 Gy SBRT to primary tumor, nephrectomy 4 weeks later. Using immunoSEQ multiplex PCR, the repertoire was profiled, and TCRdb retains in-frame clones only, with some absent. Of under 150,000 clones in the sample, 70% to 90% were seen once. The sample here was blood, taken from a patient whose treatment included radiotherapy and nephrectomy. These receptors all stem from a woman aged 55-70 years with renal cell carcinoma.

V and J are TRBV11-3 and TRBJ2-4; 7 nucleotides match TRBD2. Looked up from germline, CDR1 is SGHNT and CDR2 is YENEEA. The CDR3 totals 13 residues. Trimming took 2 bases from V and 10 from J; bases not matched to a gene: 5. Here the CDR3 reads CASSLNKGLIQYF. In nucleotides, the CDR3 is TGTGCCAGCAGCTTAAACAAGGGACTAATTCAGTACTTC.

The chain recombines TRBV7-9 with TRBJ2-4, with D perhaps TRBD2 (5 bases). The V end was cut by 4 bases, the J end by 0 bases, with 16 bases between. Germline-derived CDR1 and CDR2 are SEHNR and FQNEAQ (reference sequence). This CDR3 is 17 amino acids long. The CDR3 nucleotides read TGTGCCAGCAGCTCCCGGACGGGAAGACTAGCCAAAAACATTCAGTACTTC. Its translation is CASSSRTGRLAKNIQYF. Supplemented by reference TRBV7-9 and TRBJ2-4, the full variable domain reads DTGVSQNPRHKITKRGQNVTFRCDPISEHNRLYWYRQTLGQGPEFLTYFQNEAQLEKSRLLSDRFSAERPKGSFSTLEIQRTEQGDSAMYLCASSSRTGRLAKNIQYFGAGTRLSVL.

V and J are TRBV7-9 and TRBJ1-4, with 7 bases lining up with TRBD1. Germline CDR1 and CDR2: SEHNR and FQNEAQ (reference sequence). With V trimmed by 5 bases and J by 5 bases, 8 bases remained unmatched. The CDR3 consists of 15 residues. The CDR3 reads CASSPLRGQNEKLFF. The CDR3 DNA is TGTGCCAGCAGCCCCTTGAGGGGACAGAATGAAAAACTGTTTTTT.

The V and J genes are TRBV6-6 and TRBJ1-2; D uncertain. CDR3 size: 13 residues. V was cut by 8 bases and J by 0 bases, with 10 bases left in between. Germline assignment: CDR1 MNHNY and CDR2 SVGAGI (reference sequence). The CDR3 protein is CASGTDANYGYTF. The DNA of the CDR3 is TGTGCCAGCGGAACAGACGCTAACTATGGCTACACCTTC.

The chain uses TRBV5-1 and TRBJ2-5; no firm D call. From germline, CDR1 is SGHRS and CDR2 YFSETQ. V was trimmed by 0 bases and J by 0 bases, leaving 9 bases between them. This CDR3 is 15 amino acids long. CDR3 residues: CASSLEGRYQETQYF. DNA of the CDR3: TGCGCCAGCAGCTTGGAGGGTCGGTACCAAGAGACCCAGTACTTC. Together with reference TRBV5-1 and TRBJ2-5, the CDR3 gives the full variable domain: KAGVTQTPRYLIKTRGQQVTLSCSPISGHRSVSWYQQTPGQGLQFLFEYFSETQRNKGNFPGRFSGRQFSNSRSEMNVSTLELGDSALYLCASSLEGRYQETQYFGPGTRLLVL.

This chain uses TRBV7-2 with TRBJ2-3; weak D call: TRBD2 (5 bases). The CDR3 length is 16 residues. With 5 bases removed from V and 3 bases from J, the gap between germline ends came to 18 bases. Germline CDR1 and CDR2: SGHTA and FQGNSA. In DNA form, the CDR3 reads TGTGCCAGCAGCACAGAGGGCTTCTATGGAACAGATACGCAGTATTTT. Translation gives CASSTEGFYGTDTQYF.

This chain connects TRBV28 to TRBJ2-7; the match to TRBD1 covers 8 bases. The V gene end was trimmed by 5 bases and the J gene end by 3 bases; junction bases not matched to a gene: 9. CDR1 is MDHEN, CDR2 SYDVKM, per germline. CDR3 size: 15 residues. The DNA for the CDR3 is TGTGCCAGCAGTCTATATTCCACAGGGGGCTACGAGCAGTACTTC. Its protein product is CASSLYSTGGYEQYF.

The rearrangement links TRBV7-9 to TRBJ2-1, with D perhaps TRBD2 (5 bases). Germline V gene lookup returns CDR1 SEHNR and CDR2 FQNEAQ (reference sequence). The CDR3 runs to 14 residues. The V and J ends lost 1 base and 5 bases respectively, with 9 bases between them. The CDR3 DNA reads TGTGCCAGCAGCTTAGGGACTGCTCACAATGAGCAGTTCTTC. This gives the protein CASSLGTAHNEQFF.

In the case of this clone: This CDR3 is also generated by other DNA sequences in the sample. V is TRBV4-2 and J is TRBJ1-2; TRBD1 is a possible D gene (5 bases). The germline V gene has CDR1 LGHNA and CDR2 YNFKEQ. V was cut by 0 bases and J by 2 bases, with 7 bases left in between. The CDR3 is 14 amino acids. CDR3 nucleotides: TGTGCCAGCAGCCAAGAGGGACGGAACTATGGCTACACCTTC. It encodes CASSQEGRNYGYTF.

This chain connects TRBV5-1 to TRBJ2-7, with D hard to call. V was cut by 1 base and J by 5 bases, with 7 bases left in between. Germline assignment: CDR1 SGHRS and CDR2 YFSETQ. The CDR3 is 12 amino acids. In DNA, the CDR3 is TGCGCCAGCAGCTTGCAAGGGCACGAGCAGTACTTC. Its translation is CASSLQGHEQYF.

This rearrangement joins TRBV19 to TRBJ2-4; D is unclear. There are 14 residues in the CDR3. Germline V gene lookup returns CDR1 LNHDA and CDR2 SQIVND (reference sequence). The V and J ends lost 10 bases and 2 bases respectively, with 15 bases between them. The CDR3 sequence is CATGETGSKNIQYF. In DNA, the CDR3 is TGTGCCACCGGCGAGACCGGATCCAAAAACATTCAGTACTTC.

The J gene is TRBJ2-7, the V gene TRBV6-5; D might be TRBD2 (5 bases). The CDR3 consists of 15 residues. Germline CDR1 MNHEY, CDR2 SVGAGI. V lost 2 bases and J lost 3, with 14 bases in between. The CDR3 region has the DNA TGTGCCAGCAGTTACGATTACGGGAACGACTACGAGCAGTACTTC. This codes for CASSYDYGNDYEQYF.

The chain joins TRBV18 to TRBJ2-1; 7 bases agree with TRBD1. The CDR3 has 15 residues. CDR1 KGHSH and CDR2 LQKENI come from the germline V gene. J lost 5 bases, V lost 2 bases, and 6 bases had no gene match. CDR3 amino acids: CASSPRGGQNNEQFF. CDR3 in DNA: TGTGCCAGCTCACCAAGAGGGGGACAGAACAATGAGCAGTTCTTC.

The genes are TRBV15 and TRBJ2-3; TRBD2 matches 15 bases. The germline gives CDR1 LNHNV, CDR2 YYDKDF (reference sequence). The CDR3 is 20 residues long. V shed 0 bases and J 1 base; nucleotides not matched to a gene: 8. The CDR3 DNA is TGTGCCACCAGCAGAGACCGGACTAGCGGGGGGGTCTGGGGCACAGATACGCAGTATTTT. Encoded protein: CATSRDRTSGGVWGTDTQYF.

The V call is TRBV5-4, the J call TRBJ1-6, with 7 bases identical to TRBD1. Germline V gene lookup returns CDR1 SGHNT and CDR2 YYREEE (reference sequence). This CDR3 is 14 amino acids long. The trim removed 0 bases at V and 9 bases at J, leaving 3 bases unmatched. CDR3 region: CASSLEGASSPLHF. The DNA for the CDR3 is TGTGCCAGCAGCTTGGAGGGGGCGAGTTCACCCCTCCACTTT. The entire variable domain, with the rest obtained from reference TRBV5-4 and TRBJ1-6, is as follows: ETGVTQSPTHLIKTRGQQVTLRCSSQSGHNTVSWYQQALGQGPQFIFQYYREEENGRGNFPPRFSGLQFPNYSSELNVNALELDDSALYLCASSLEGASSPLHFGNGTRLTVT.

Note on this clone: Other DNA sequences in the sample encode the same CDR3. The chain uses TRBV5-1 and TRBJ2-7, with 11 bases lining up with TRBD2. Germline V gene sequence: CDR1 SGHRS, CDR2 YFSETQ. This CDR3 contains 15 residues. The junction had 2 bases not matched to a gene; V was cut back by 3 bases and J by 0 bases. The DNA of the CDR3 is TGCGCCAGCAGCTCCACTAGCGGGAGCTCCTACGAGCAGTACTTC. It specifies CASSSTSGSSYEQYF. Complete variable domain (other parts from reference TRBV5-1 and TRBJ2-7): KAGVTQTPRYLIKTRGQQVTLSCSPISGHRSVSWYQQTPGQGLQFLFEYFSETQRNKGNFPGRFSGRQFSNSRSEMNVSTLELGDSALYLCASSSTSGSSYEQYFGPGTRLTVT.

This chain connects TRBV6-5 to TRBJ2-1; tentative D call: TRBD2 (7 bases). Trimming removed 0 bases at V and 4 bases at J, with 13 bases between. Germline V gives CDR1 MNHEY, CDR2 SVGAGI. The CDR3 spans 16 residues. The CDR3 DNA reads as TGTGCCAGCAGTTACTCATCCGGGGGGACATACAATGAGCAGTTCTTC. Amino acids: CASSYSSGGTYNEQFF.

This clone came up once. V gene TRBV18 combines with J gene TRBJ2-1; 8 bases agree with TRBD1. The CDR3 has 14 residues. The V segment lost 6 bases and the J segment 7 bases; nucleotides outside the gene matches: 8. In germline, CDR1 is KGHSH, CDR2 LQKENI. CDR3 in DNA: TGTGCCAGCTCGTCTCAGGGGGCCGAGAATGAGCAGTTCTTC. Protein sequence: CASSSQGAENEQFF.

The chain couples TRBV7-6 to TRBJ2-7, with D perhaps matching TRBD1 (6 bases). The CDR3 runs to 14 residues. Germline CDR1 and CDR2: SGHVS and FNYEAQ. The germline V and J ends were trimmed by 4 bases and 6 bases, with 16 bases remaining between them. DNA for the CDR3: TGTGCCAGCAGCTCGCAAGGGACACAGGGCGAGCAGTACTTC. It yields the protein CASSSQGTQGEQYF.

This clone showed up just once. The chain has TRBV28 and TRBJ1-4; no clear D. The CDR3 has 16 amino acids. The V gene lost 7 bases and the J gene lost 0 bases, with 15 bases spanning the gap. CDR1 and CDR2 from the germline V gene are MDHEN and SYDVKM. CDR3 nucleotide sequence: TGTGCCAGCAATCCAGGTGGTAGTGCAACTAATGAAAAACTGTTTTTT. This translates into CASNPGGSATNEKLFF.